This T cell receptor (beta chain) comes out of a study of breast tumors, draining lymph nodes, adjacent tissues. Germline CDR1 is SGHDN and CDR2 is FVKESK. The CDR3 extends over 16 amino acids. V lost 4 bases, J lost 0 bases, and 13 bases lay in between. Breast cancer patients provided tissue from their axillary draining lymph nodes. MiXCR, applied by TCRdb to the multiplex PCR reads, yields one record per CDR3 protein. Among approximately 150,000 distinct CDR3 sequences, 25% to 40% were seen once, and the ten largest hold 3% to 4%. The chain employs TRBV14 and TRBJ2-4; tentatively, D is TRBD1 or TRBD2 (5 bases each). What was sequenced was axillary lymph node tissue. This clonotype originated in a female donor with breast cancer. Some clones in this sample may be carry-over from other donors' samples. CDR3 loop: CASSPRDGGAKNIQYF. The CDR3 DNA sequence: TGTGCCAGCAGCCCCCGGGACGGTGGAGCCAAAAACATTCAGTACTTC. Variable domain in full (rest from reference TRBV14 and TRBJ2-4): EAGVTQFPSHSVIEKGQTVTLRCDPISGHDNLYWYRRVMGKEIKFLLHFVKESKQDESGMPNNRFLAERTGGTYSTLKVQPAELEDSGVYFCASSPRDGGAKNIQYFGAGTRLSVL.